One and the same sample provided the 9 T cell receptor beta chains below, sequenced in a study of T cells in women clearing cervical HPV infection. Sequencing was performed with immunoSEQ multiplex PCR; in TCRdb, only in-frame clones are kept and a portion is missing. This sample carries 25,000 to 35,000 clones, with 20% to 25% going to the ten biggest clones. The sequenced material came from blood buffy coat. The receptors here all came from a woman between 18 and 75 years old with a cervical HPV16 infection that either progressed to CIN3+ or cleared (not recorded which).

The CDR3 protein is CSARDLTSGGNNEQFF. CDR3 DNA (partial): TGCAGTGCTAGAGATCTGACTAGCGGGGGCAACAATGAG. The chain employs TRBV20-1 and TRBJ2-1; TRBD2 matches at 12 bases. With the read ending 3 residues before the CDR3 end, the germline J gene is used to fill in that end. The germline CDR1 and CDR2 sequences are DFQATT and SNEGSKA (reference sequence). The CDR3 sequence is 16 residues long. V shed 0 bases and J 5 bases; nucleotides not matched to a gene: 5.

Details on this clone: The read ends 3 residues early relative to the CDR3; the germline J gene fills the gap. The V and J genes are TRBV13 and TRBJ2-1; 7 positions match TRBD1. The CDR3 extends over 17 amino acids. Germline V lookup: CDR1 PRHDT, CDR2 FYEKMQ (reference sequence). Trimming took 4 bases from V and 0 from J; bases not matched to a gene: 9. Here the CDR3 reads CASSSTRDSRSYNEQFF. The CDR3 bases that were read are TGTGCCAGCAGCTCAACGAGGGACAGTCGCTCCTACAATGAG.

On this clone itself: The read finishes 3 residues shy of the CDR3 end, and the germline J gene is used to complete it. This chain connects TRBV9 to TRBJ2-5; no clear D. There are 12 residues in the CDR3. Germline V gene data show CDR1 as SGDLS and CDR2 as YYNGEE. The CDR3 sequence: CASSEADSTQYF. The covered CDR3 bases are TGTGCCAGCAGCGAGGCCGACTCTACC.

To note about this clone: The read terminates 3 residues before the CDR3 end, so the remaining end is supplied by the germline J gene. This rearrangement joins TRBV5-6 to TRBJ2-3; TRBD2 aligns across 10 bases. CDR1 is SGHDT and CDR2 is YYEEEE in the germline V gene. V shed 2 bases and J 2 bases; nucleotides not matched to a gene: 2. The CDR3 is 15 amino acids. The CDR3 is CASSLLAGPTDTQYF. The DNA read from the CDR3 is TGTGCCAGCAGCTTACTAGCGGGACCCACAGATACG.

Comment on this clone: The read finishes 3 residues shy of the CDR3 end, and the germline J gene is used to complete it. This sequence joins TRBV10-3 and TRBJ1-3, with a weak D call TRBD1 (5 bases). CDR3 length: 17 amino acids. Trimming cost V 0 bases and J 0 bases, with 12 bases left between them. Germline values: CDR1 ENHRY, CDR2 SYGVKD. The CDR3 sequence: CAISESTRARSGNTIYF. Incomplete CDR3 DNA: TGTGCCATCAGTGAGTCGACCAGGGCTCGCTCTGGAAACACC.

On this clone itself: The read comes to an end 3 residues before the CDR3 does, leaving the germline J gene to fill in the end. The J gene is TRBJ1-2, the V gene TRBV20-1; possibly TRBD1 for D (5 bases). The CDR3 contains 12 residues. The germline V gene encodes CDR1 DFQATT and CDR2 SNEGSKA (reference sequence). Trimming removed 5 bases at V and 6 bases at J, with 13 bases between. The CDR3 region is CSAPPGDHGYTF. Partial CDR3 DNA: TGCAGTGCTCCACCGGGGGACCATGGC.

Regarding this clone: The read ends 3 residues before the CDR3 terminus; that terminus is restored from the germline J gene. The chain is built from TRBV30 and TRBJ1-6; D is perhaps TRBD1 (5 bases). Trimming stripped 0 bases from V and 9 bases from J, with 9 bases between. Germline values: CDR1 GTSNPN, CDR2 SVGIG (reference sequence). The CDR3 covers 13 residues. The sequenced CDR3 bases are TGTGCCTGGAGTGTAGACAGAACTTCACCC. The encoded protein is CAWSVDRTSP. The entire CDR3 is CAWSVDRTSPLHF.

Note on this clone: The read finishes 3 residues shy of the CDR3 end, and the germline J gene is used to complete it. The rearrangement links TRBV19 to TRBJ1-5; 8 bases align to TRBD1. The CDR3 extends over 17 amino acids. Per the germline V gene, CDR1 is LNHDA and CDR2 is SQIVND (reference sequence). Losses at the gene ends were 10 bases for V and 1 base for J; bases not matched to a gene: 15. CDR3 residues: CATKDRAGGVSNQPQHF. CDR3 bases read: TGTGCCACAAAGGACAGGGCCGGGGGTGTGAGCAATCAGCCC.

About this clone: With the read ending 3 residues before the CDR3 end, the germline J gene is used to fill in that end. The chain couples TRBV5-1 to TRBJ2-7, with TRBD2 as a possible D gene (5 bases). Per the germline V gene, CDR1 is SGHRS and CDR2 is YFSETQ. The germline V and J ends were trimmed by 1 base and 5 bases, with 19 bases remaining between them. The CDR3 covers 16 residues. CDR3 amino acids: CASSLRSGPIGHEQYF. The part of the CDR3 DNA that was read is TGCGCCAGCAGCTTGCGGAGCGGCCCCATCGGCCACGAG. Looking up the rest from reference TRBV5-1 and TRBJ2-7 gives the full variable domain: KAGVTQTPRYLIKTRGQQVTLSCSPISGHRSVSWYQQTPGQGLQFLFEYFSETQRNKGNFPGRFSGRQFSNSRSEMNVSTLELGDSALYLCASSLRSGPIGHEQYFGPGTRLTVT.